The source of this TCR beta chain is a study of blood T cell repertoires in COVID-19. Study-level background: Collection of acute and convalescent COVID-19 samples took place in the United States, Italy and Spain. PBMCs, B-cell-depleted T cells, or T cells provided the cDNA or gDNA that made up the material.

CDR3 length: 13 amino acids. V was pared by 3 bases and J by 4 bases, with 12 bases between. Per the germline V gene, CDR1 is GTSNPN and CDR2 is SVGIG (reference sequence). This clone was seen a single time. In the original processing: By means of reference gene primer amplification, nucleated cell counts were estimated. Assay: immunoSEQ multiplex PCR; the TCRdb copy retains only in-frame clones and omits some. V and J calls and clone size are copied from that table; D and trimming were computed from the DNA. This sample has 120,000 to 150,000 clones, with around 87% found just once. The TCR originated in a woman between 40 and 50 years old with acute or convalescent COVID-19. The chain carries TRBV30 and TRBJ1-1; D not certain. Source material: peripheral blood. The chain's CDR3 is CAWRTRQFTEAFF. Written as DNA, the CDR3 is TGTGCCTGGAGGACACGGCAGTTCACTGAAGCTTTCTTT.